Listed below are T cell receptor beta chains from one sample, sequenced in a study of breast tumors, draining lymph nodes, adjacent tissues. TCRdb itself ran the multiplex PCR reads through MiXCR, one entry per CDR3 protein. Among some 130,000 distinct CDR3 sequences listed, approximately 20% were seen once. Sequenced input: axillary lymph node tissue. The receptors originated from a female donor with breast cancer. Some clones in this sample may be carry-over from other donors' samples. The CDR3 runs from the conserved cysteine through the conserved F or W. A D gene is named only where the DNA matches it firmly. Only part of the rows carry a size: once, few, many, or a class if the clone is expanded.

V gene: TRBV3-2; D gene: -; clone size: -; J gene: TRBJ1-3; CDR3 protein: CAGSQGFYVAGNTIYF; CDR3 DNA: TGTGCCGGCAGCCAAGGTTTCTATGTGGCTGGAAACACCATATATTTT
V gene: TRBV7-2; D gene: TRBD2; clone size: many; J gene: TRBJ2-3; CDR3 protein: CASSGAGGPGDTQYF; CDR3 DNA: TGTGCCAGCAGCGGGGCGGGAGGGCCCGGGGATACGCAGTATTTT
V gene: TRBV6-1; D gene: -; clone size: -; J gene: TRBJ2-1; CDR3 protein: CATEPLSYNEQFF; CDR3 DNA: TGTGCCACGGAGCCTCTATCCTACAATGAGCAGTTCTTC
V gene: TRBV28; D gene: -; clone size: -; J gene: TRBJ2-6; CDR3 protein: CASSLQAPGANVLTF; CDR3 DNA: TGTGCCAGCAGTTTACAGGCCCCTGGGGCCAACGTCCTGACTTTC
V gene: TRBV12-3/TRBV12-4; D gene: TRBD1; clone size: medium-sized; J gene: TRBJ2-7; CDR3 protein: CASSRDRAYEQYF; CDR3 DNA: TGTGCCAGCAGCAGGGACAGAGCCTACGAGCAGTACTTC
V gene: TRBV15; D gene: -; clone size: -; J gene: TRBJ2-1; CDR3 protein: CATSRVPADKYNEQFF; CDR3 DNA: TGTGCCACCAGCAGAGTTCCAGCGGATAAATACAATGAGCAGTTCTTC
V gene: TRBV3-1; D gene: -; clone size: many; J gene: TRBJ2-5; CDR3 protein: CASSRGSGKETQYF; CDR3 DNA: TGTGCCAGCAGCCGGGGATCAGGGAAAGAGACCCAGTACTTC
V gene: TRBV6-2/TRBV6-3; D gene: TRBD2; clone size: many; J gene: TRBJ2-2; CDR3 protein: CASSYRPSGNTGELFF; CDR3 DNA: TGTGCCAGCAGTTACAGACCTAGCGGGAACACCGGGGAGCTGTTTTTT
V gene: TRBV20-1; D gene: TRBD1; clone size: few; J gene: TRBJ1-2; CDR3 protein: CSARAATGGAYYGYTF; CDR3 DNA: TGCAGTGCTAGAGCCGCGACAGGGGGCGCCTACTATGGCTACACCTTC
V gene: TRBV6-6; D gene: TRBD1; clone size: many; J gene: TRBJ2-7; CDR3 protein: CASGVRTGNYEQYF; CDR3 DNA: TGTGCCAGCGGCGTCCGGACAGGGAACTACGAGCAGTACTTC
V gene: TRBV28; D gene: TRBD1; clone size: -; J gene: TRBJ1-3; CDR3 protein: CASSTRQGKAGNTIYF; CDR3 DNA: TGTGCCAGCAGTACCCGACAGGGGAAGGCCGGAAACACCATATATTTT
V gene: TRBV11-2; D gene: -; clone size: -; J gene: TRBJ2-2; CDR3 protein: CASSSRTTRRPGELFF; CDR3 DNA: TGTGCCAGCAGCTCGCGGACTACTCGACGTCCCGGGGAGCTGTTTTTT
V gene: TRBV10-2; D gene: -; clone size: many; J gene: TRBJ2-6; CDR3 protein: CASSPRGGTASGANVLTF; CDR3 DNA: TGCGCCAGCAGTCCAAGAGGGGGGACAGCCTCTGGGGCCAACGTCCTGACTTTC